Listed here are 16 T cell receptor beta chains from one sample, sequenced in a study of graft-versus-host responses after intestinal transplantation. Profiled with immunoSEQ multiplex PCR; TCRdb holds only in-frame clones, not every one. Of around 89,000 clones listed, around 93% are singletons. These TCRs' antigens remain unknown. Sequencing was performed on unstimulated CD8+ T cells sorted from spleen or lymph node cells, taken before transplant. These receptor sequences come from a human donor who was the organ donor for an intestinal transplant.

The chain uses TRBV7-9 and TRBJ2-5; 7 bases agree with TRBD2. From germline, CDR1 is SEHNR and CDR2 FQNEAQ (reference sequence). The CDR3 extends over 15 amino acids. V was pared by 0 bases and J by 1 base, with 2 bases of the junction left unmatched. The CDR3, as DNA: TGTGCCAGCAGCTTAGCGGGGGGGGTCCAAGAGACCCAGTACTTC. Translated, it gives CASSLAGGVQETQYF. The full variable domain, in which reference TRBV7-9 and TRBJ2-5 provide the parts outside the CDR3, is DTGVSQNPRHKITKRGQNVTFRCDPISEHNRLYWYRQTLGQGPEFLTYFQNEAQLEKSRLLSDRFSAERPKGSFSTLEIQRTEQGDSAMYLCASSLAGGVQETQYFGPGTRLLVL.

The chain recombines TRBV9 with TRBJ1-1; TRBD1 is a possible D gene (5 bases). Germline V lookup: CDR1 SGDLS, CDR2 YYNGEE. V lost 4 bases and J lost 0, with 10 bases in between. The CDR3 sequence is 14 residues long. The CDR3 protein is CASSMGGVNTEAFF. As DNA, the CDR3 is TGTGCCAGCAGCATGGGGGGGGTGAACACTGAAGCTTTCTTT.

The chain joins TRBV19 to TRBJ1-2, with 8 bases lining up with TRBD1. Germline V lookup: CDR1 LNHDA, CDR2 SQIVND (reference sequence). Unmatched junction bases numbered 7, after V lost 7 bases and J lost 6 bases. CDR3 length: 13 residues. For the CDR3, the DNA is TGTGCCAGTATTGACAGGGGACGCGATGGCTACACCTTC. Protein: CASIDRGRDGYTF. Supplemented by reference TRBV19 and TRBJ1-2, the full variable domain reads DGGITQSPKYLFRKEGQNVTLSCEQNLNHDAMYWYRQDPGQGLRLIYYSQIVNDFQKGDIAEGYSVSREKKESFPLTVTSAQKNPTAFYLCASIDRGRDGYTFGSGTRLTVV.

The V call is TRBV19, the J call TRBJ1-1, with D uncertain. The germline V gene has CDR1 LNHDA and CDR2 SQIVND (reference sequence). The CDR3 contains 14 residues. Trimming pared 4 bases from V and 3 bases from J, leaving 12 bases between. The CDR3 loop reads CASSRGSGYTEAFF. The CDR3 nucleotides are TGTGCCAGTAGTAGAGGGTCGGGGTACACTGAAGCTTTCTTT. The full variable domain, with the rest looked up from reference TRBV19 and TRBJ1-1, is DGGITQSPKYLFRKEGQNVTLSCEQNLNHDAMYWYRQDPGQGLRLIYYSQIVNDFQKGDIAEGYSVSREKKESFPLTVTSAQKNPTAFYLCASSRGSGYTEAFFGQGTRLTVV.

This chain connects TRBV4-2 to TRBJ1-1, with a weak D call TRBD1 (6 bases). The CDR3 has 13 amino acids. Germline assignment: CDR1 LGHNA and CDR2 YNFKEQ. The V end lost 1 base, the J end lost 4 bases, and 7 bases lay between the germline ends. The chain's CDR3 is CASSQGGPTEAFF. The CDR3 DNA reads TGTGCCAGCAGCCAAGGGGGGCCCACTGAAGCTTTCTTT.

The chain couples TRBV4-1 to TRBJ1-1; 7 bases line up with TRBD1. The CDR3 loop spans 13 amino acids. J lost 11 bases, V lost 1 base, and 7 bases had no gene match. Germline V CDR1 and CDR2: MGHRA, YSYEKL. The CDR3, as DNA: TGCGCCAGCAGCCAAGGGTATGACAGGGAGGCTTTCTTT. Its translation: CASSQGYDREAFF.

V and J are TRBV6-1 and TRBJ2-7; 7 nucleotides agree with TRBD1. The CDR3 is made up of 15 amino acids. CDR1 MNHNS and CDR2 SASEGT come from the germline V gene. V lost 6 bases to trimming and J lost 4 bases; unmatched junction nucleotides: 12. Here the CDR3 reads CASRTGTAPTYEQYF. CDR3 DNA sequence: TGTGCCAGCAGGACAGGGACAGCCCCAACTTACGAGCAGTACTTC.

The CDR3 DNA reads as TGTGCCAGTAGTCCCGGAACCGACTCTGTCGTTGGAAACACCATATATTTT. Encoded protein: CASSPGTDSVVGNTIYF. V and J are TRBV19 and TRBJ1-3; unclear D gene. This CDR3 has 17 amino acids. The germline V and J ends were trimmed by 5 bases and 3 bases, with 20 bases remaining between them. Germline V gene sequence: CDR1 LNHDA, CDR2 SQIVND (reference sequence).

In DNA form, the CDR3 reads TGTGCCAGCAGCTTAGCGCGGTTTACCCGGGCTAAGGACACCTACGAGCAGTACTTC. Its protein is CASSLARFTRAKDTYEQYF. This sequence joins TRBV7-2 and TRBJ2-7; maybe TRBD1 (5 bases). The CDR3 covers 19 residues. Deletions cut 0 bases from V and 2 bases from J, with 23 bases between. From germline, CDR1 is SGHTA and CDR2 FQGNSA.

The chain carries TRBV27 and TRBJ2-1, with 9 bases aligning to TRBD1. The CDR3 is 15 residues long. V shed 6 bases and J 6 bases; nucleotides not matched to a gene: 9. Germline V lookup: CDR1 MNHEY, CDR2 SMNVEV (reference sequence). In DNA form, the CDR3 reads TGTGCCAGCAGAGGCGGGACAGGGTTACTCAATGAGCAGTTCTTC. Its protein product is CASRGGTGLLNEQFF.

The chain has TRBV2 and TRBJ2-7, with 9 positions matching TRBD2. This CDR3 has 15 residues. Germline V lookup: CDR1 SNHLY, CDR2 FYNNEI. The V and J ends lost 7 bases and 0 bases, in that order; junction bases with no gene match: 7. Here the CDR3 DNA reads TGTGCCAGCAAGTTGGGGACTAGCTTCTCCTACGAGCAGTACTTC. The encoded protein is CASKLGTSFSYEQYF.

This clone came up a few times. The gene calls are TRBV4-1 and TRBJ1-2; D is uncertain. The V gene lost 0 bases and the J gene lost 4 bases, with 18 bases spanning the gap. The CDR3 length is 17 residues. CDR1 and CDR2 from the germline V gene are MGHRA and YSYEKL. The chain's CDR3 is CASSQEISGLGIYGYTF. The CDR3 DNA is TGCGCCAGCAGCCAAGAGATATCGGGGTTGGGGATCTATGGCTACACCTTC.

This rearrangement joins TRBV9 to TRBJ2-7; D ambiguous. This CDR3 has 15 residues. The V gene lost 0 bases and the J gene lost 0 bases, with 10 bases spanning the gap. Per the germline V gene, CDR1 is SGDLS and CDR2 is YYNGEE. CDR3: CASSVEADSSYEQYF. The CDR3, as DNA: TGTGCCAGCAGCGTAGAGGCGGATAGCTCCTACGAGCAGTACTTC.

J is TRBJ2-7 and V is TRBV28; 10 bases match TRBD2. From germline, CDR1 is MDHEN and CDR2 SYDVKM. This CDR3 contains 14 residues. V was pared by 10 bases and J by 0 bases, with 6 bases of the junction left unmatched. CDR3 protein: CATGSGGPSYEQYF. The CDR3 DNA is TGTGCCACTGGTAGCGGGGGGCCCTCCTACGAGCAGTACTTC.

This chain joins TRBV6-1 and TRBJ2-5; 8 bases line up with TRBD1. Near its end, the DNA agrees better with TRBJ2-7, so the J call may be wrong. This CDR3 comprises 16 residues. The germline V gene has CDR1 MNHNS and CDR2 SASEGT. The CDR3 coding sequence is TGTGCCAGCAGTGAAGGGACAGGGTCTGGGAATTACGAGCAGTACTTC. Residues: CASSEGTGSGNYEQYF.

This clone is a singleton in its sample. The rearrangement joins TRBV28 to TRBJ1-6; unclear D gene. This CDR3 has 14 amino acids. The germline V gene has CDR1 MDHEN and CDR2 SYDVKM. The germline V and J ends were trimmed by 1 base and 5 bases, with 6 bases remaining between them. The CDR3 nucleotides are TGTGCCAGCAGTTTATTGTCTAATAATTCACCCCTCCACTTT. Amino acids: CASSLLSNNSPLHF.